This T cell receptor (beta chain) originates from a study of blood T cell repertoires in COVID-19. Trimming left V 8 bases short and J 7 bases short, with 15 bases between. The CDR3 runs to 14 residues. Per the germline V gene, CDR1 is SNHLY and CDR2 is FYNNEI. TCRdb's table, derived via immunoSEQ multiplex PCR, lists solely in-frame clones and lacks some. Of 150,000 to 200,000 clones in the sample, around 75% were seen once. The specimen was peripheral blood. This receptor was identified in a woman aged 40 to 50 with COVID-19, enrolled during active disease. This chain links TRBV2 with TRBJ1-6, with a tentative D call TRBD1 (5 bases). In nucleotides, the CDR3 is TGTGCCAGCGTGGTCGCCAGGGAAAATTCACCCCTCCACTTT. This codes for CASVVARENSPLHF.